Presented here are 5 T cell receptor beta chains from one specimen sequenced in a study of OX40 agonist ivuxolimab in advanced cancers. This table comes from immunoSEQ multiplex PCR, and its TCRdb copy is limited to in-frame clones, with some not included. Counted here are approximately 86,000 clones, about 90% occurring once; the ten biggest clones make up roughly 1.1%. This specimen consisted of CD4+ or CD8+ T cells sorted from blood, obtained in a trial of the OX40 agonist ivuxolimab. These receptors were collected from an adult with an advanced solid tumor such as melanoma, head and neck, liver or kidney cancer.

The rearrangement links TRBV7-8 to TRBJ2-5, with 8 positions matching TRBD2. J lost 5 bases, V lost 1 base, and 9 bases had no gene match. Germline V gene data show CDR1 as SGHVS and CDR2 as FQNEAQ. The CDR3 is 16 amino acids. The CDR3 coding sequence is TGTGCCAGCAGCTTAGTAGCGGGAACTAGCTCCGAGACCCAGTACTTC. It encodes CASSLVAGTSSETQYF.

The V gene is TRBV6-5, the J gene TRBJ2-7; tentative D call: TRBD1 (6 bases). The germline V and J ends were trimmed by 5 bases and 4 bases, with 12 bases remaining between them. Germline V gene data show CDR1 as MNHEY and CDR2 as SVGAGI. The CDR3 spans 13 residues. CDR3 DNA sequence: TGTGCCAGCAGTAGGGGACATGGATACGAGCAGTACTTC. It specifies CASSRGHGYEQYF.

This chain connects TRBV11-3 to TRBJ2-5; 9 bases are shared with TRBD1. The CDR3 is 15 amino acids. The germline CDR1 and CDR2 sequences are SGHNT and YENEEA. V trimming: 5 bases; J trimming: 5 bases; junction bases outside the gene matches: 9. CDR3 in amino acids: CASSLGTGKEETQYF. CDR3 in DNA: TGTGCCAGCAGCCTAGGGACAGGGAAAGAGGAGACCCAGTACTTC.

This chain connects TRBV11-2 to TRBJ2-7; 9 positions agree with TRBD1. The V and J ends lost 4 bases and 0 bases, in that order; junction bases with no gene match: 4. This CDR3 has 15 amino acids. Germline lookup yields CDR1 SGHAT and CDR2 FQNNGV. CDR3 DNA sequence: TGTGCCAGCAGCTGGCGGGACAGGGCCTCCTACGAGCAGTACTTC. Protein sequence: CASSWRDRASYEQYF.

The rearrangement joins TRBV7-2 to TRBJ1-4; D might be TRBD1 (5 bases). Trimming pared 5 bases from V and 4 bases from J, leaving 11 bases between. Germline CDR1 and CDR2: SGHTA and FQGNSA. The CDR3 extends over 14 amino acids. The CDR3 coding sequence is TGTGCCAGCAGCGCAGGCGGGGGTAATGAAAAACTGTTTTTT. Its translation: CASSAGGGNEKLFF. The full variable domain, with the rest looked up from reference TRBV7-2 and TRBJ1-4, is GAGVSQSPSNKVTEKGKDVELRCDPISGHTALYWYRQSLGQGLEFLIYFQGNSAPDKSGLPSDRFSAERTGGSVSTLTIQRTQQEDSAVYLCASSAGGGNEKLFFGSGTQLSVL.